The T cell receptor beta chain described here comes from a study of monozygotic twins with inflammatory bowel disease. The study, taken as a whole, reports: Those with IBD had lower TCRbeta diversity (inverse Simpson) than their healthy co-twins did.

A remark on this clonotype: Antigen: not known.

Template-switch reactions added UMIs with a 6-nucleotide sample barcode. The study subjected TCRalpha and TCRbeta cDNA to two nested PCRs of approximately 16 and 10 cycles. TCRdb reprocessed the 5' RACE reads, keeping one entry per CDR3 protein, no DNA. This sample's table has fewer than 450,000 distinct CDR3 sequences. The source of this sequence is a human donor with ulcerative colitis or Crohn's disease, or a healthy co-twin of an affected twin (not recorded which). Sequenced material: blood.

CDR3 amino acids: CASTRGGFLQETQYF. The chain recombines TRBV12-3 or TRBV12-4 with TRBJ2-5; TCRdb outputs TRBD1, but without DNA this stays unchecked. The CDR3 contains 15 residues.